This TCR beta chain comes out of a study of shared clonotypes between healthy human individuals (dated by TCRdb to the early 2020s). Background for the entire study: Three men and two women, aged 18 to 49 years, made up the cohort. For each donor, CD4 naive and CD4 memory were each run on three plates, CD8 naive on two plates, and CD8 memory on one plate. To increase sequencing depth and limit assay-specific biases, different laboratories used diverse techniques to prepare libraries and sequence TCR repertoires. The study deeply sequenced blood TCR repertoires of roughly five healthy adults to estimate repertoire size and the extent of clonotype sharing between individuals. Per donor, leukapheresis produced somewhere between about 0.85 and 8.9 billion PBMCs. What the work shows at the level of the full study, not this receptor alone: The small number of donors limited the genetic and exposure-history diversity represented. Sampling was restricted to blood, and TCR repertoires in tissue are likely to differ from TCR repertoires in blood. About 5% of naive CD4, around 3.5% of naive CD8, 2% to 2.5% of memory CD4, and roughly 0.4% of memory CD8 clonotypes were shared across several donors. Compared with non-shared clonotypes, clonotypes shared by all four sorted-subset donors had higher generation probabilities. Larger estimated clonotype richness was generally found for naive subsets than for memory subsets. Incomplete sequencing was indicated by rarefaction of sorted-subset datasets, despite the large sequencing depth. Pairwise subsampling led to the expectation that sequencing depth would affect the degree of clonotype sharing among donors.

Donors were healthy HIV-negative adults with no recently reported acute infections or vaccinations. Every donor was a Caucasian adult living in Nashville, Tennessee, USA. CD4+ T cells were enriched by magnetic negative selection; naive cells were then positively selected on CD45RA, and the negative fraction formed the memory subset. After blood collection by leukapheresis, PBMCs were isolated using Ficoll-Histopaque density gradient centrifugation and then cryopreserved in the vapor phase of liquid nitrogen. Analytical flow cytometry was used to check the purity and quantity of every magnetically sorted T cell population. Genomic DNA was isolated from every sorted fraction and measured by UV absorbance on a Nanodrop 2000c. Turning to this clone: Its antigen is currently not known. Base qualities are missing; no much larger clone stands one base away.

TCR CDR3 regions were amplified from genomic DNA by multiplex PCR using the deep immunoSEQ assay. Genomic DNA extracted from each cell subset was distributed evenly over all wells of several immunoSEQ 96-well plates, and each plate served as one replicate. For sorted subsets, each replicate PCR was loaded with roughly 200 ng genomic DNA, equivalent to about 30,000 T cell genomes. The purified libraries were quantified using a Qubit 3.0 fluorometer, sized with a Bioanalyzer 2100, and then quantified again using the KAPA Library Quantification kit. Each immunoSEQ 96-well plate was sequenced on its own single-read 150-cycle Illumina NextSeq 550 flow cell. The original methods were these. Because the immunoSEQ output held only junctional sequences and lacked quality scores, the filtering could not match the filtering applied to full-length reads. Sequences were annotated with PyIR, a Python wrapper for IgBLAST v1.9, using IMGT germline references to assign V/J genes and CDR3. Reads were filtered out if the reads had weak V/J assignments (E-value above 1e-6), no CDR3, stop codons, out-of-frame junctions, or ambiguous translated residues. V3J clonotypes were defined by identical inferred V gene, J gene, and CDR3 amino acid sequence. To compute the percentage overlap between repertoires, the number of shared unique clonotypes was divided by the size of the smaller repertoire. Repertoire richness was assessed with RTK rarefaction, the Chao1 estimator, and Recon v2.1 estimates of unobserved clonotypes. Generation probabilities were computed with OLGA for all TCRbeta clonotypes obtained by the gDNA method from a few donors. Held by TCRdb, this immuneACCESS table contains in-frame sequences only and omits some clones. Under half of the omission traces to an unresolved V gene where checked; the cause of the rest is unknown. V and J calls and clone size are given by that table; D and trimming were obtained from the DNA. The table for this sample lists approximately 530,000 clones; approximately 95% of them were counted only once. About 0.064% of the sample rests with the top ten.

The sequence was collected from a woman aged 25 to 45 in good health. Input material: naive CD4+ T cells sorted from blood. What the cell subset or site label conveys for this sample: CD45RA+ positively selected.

At the DNA level, the sequence is TGCGCCAGCAGCTTGCCTAGCGGGAACCCAGAGAGGTCCTACGAGCAGTACTTC. Its coded protein is CASSLPSGNPERSYEQYF. The sequence joins TRBV5-1 to TRBJ2-7; 9 central bases correspond to TRBD2. Here V drops 1 base and J drops 1 base, and the junction holds 12 bases not matched to any gene. Including cysteine and phenylalanine, the CDR3 has 18 amino acids. The read is trimmed to its CDR3 DNA, 54 bases read in frame from base 1. For CDR1 and CDR2, the germline V gene lists SGHRS and YFSETQ.